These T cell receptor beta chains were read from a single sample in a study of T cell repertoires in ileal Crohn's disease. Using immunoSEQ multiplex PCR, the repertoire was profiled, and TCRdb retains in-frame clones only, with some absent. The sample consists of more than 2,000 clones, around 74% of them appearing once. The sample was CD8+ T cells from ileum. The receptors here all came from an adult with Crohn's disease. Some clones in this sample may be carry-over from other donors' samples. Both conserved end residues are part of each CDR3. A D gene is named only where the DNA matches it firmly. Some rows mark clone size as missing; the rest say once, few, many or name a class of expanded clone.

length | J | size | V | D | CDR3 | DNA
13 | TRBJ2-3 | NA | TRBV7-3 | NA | CASSLDLADTQYF | TGTGCCAGCAGCTTGGATCTAGCAGATACGCAGTATTTT
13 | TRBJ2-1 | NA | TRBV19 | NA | CASGLGGRNEQFF | TGTGCCAGTGGGCTTGGGGGGAGGAATGAGCAGTTCTTC
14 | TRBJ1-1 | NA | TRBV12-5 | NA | CASGDGHPSTEAFF | TGTGCTAGTGGTGACGGACACCCGTCCACTGAAGCTTTCTTT
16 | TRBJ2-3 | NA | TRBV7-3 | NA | CASSFSGFSGTDTQYF | TGTGCCAGCAGCTTTTCAGGGTTTTCCGGGACAGATACGCAGTATTTT
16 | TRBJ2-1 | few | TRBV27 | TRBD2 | CASSLGGGRAGDEQFF | TGTGCCAGCAGTTTAGGGGGCGGGAGGGCTGGGGATGAGCAGTTCTTC
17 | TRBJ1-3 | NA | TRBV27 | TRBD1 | CASSLGTGPTSGNTIYF | TGTGCCAGCAGTTTAGGGACAGGACCCACCTCTGGAAACACCATATATTTT
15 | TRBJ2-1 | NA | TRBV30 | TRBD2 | CAWSSGVSSYNEQFF | TGTGCCTGGAGTAGCGGGGTGAGCTCCTACAATGAGCAGTTCTTC
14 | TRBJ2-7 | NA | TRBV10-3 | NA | CAISEENDLNEQYF | TGTGCCATCAGTGAGGAGAACGATTTAAACGAGCAGTACTTC
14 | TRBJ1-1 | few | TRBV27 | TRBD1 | CASSWDSLNTEAFF | TGTGCCAGCAGTTGGGACAGCTTGAACACTGAAGCTTTCTTT
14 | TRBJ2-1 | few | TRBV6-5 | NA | CASSYSQADNEQFF | TGTGCCAGCAGTTACTCCCAAGCGGACAATGAGCAGTTCTTC
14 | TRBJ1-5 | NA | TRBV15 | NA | CATSRTVSNQPQHF | TGTGCCACCAGCAGGACAGTCAGCAATCAGCCCCAGCATTTT
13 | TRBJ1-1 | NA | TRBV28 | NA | CASSFPMNTEAFF | TGTGCCAGCAGTTTTCCCATGAACACTGAAGCTTTCTTT
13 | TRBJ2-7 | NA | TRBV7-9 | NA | CASSLSEGHEQYF | TGTGCCAGCAGCTTATCGGAGGGCCACGAGCAGTACTTC
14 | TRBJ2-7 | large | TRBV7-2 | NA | CASSDGQGYYEQYF | TGTGCCAGCAGCGACGGACAAGGTTACTACGAGCAGTACTTC
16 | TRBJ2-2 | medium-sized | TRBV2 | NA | CASSPKTGQNTGELFF | TGTGCCAGCAGTCCGAAGACAGGCCAGAACACCGGGGAGCTGTTTTTT
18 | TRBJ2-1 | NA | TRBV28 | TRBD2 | CASSSLYSGGRSYNEQFF | TGTGCCAGCAGTTCTTTGTATAGCGGGGGGAGATCCTACAATGAGCAGTTCTTC
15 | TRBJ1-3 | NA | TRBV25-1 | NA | CASSEYGGSGNTIYF | TGTGCCAGCAGTGAATATGGAGGCTCTGGAAACACCATATATTTT
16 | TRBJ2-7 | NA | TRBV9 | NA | CASSPSGGTDSYEQYF | TGTGCCAGCAGCCCGTCCGGGGGAACCGACTCCTACGAGCAGTACTTC
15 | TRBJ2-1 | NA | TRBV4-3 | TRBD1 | CASSQGTGWGNEQFF | TGCGCCAGCAGCCAAGGGACAGGGTGGGGGAATGAGCAGTTCTTC
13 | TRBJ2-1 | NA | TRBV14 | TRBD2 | CADKTIAGHEQFF | TGTGCCGATAAGACCATAGCGGGACATGAGCAGTTCTTC
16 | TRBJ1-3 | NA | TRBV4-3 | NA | CASSQDGSSSGNTIYF | TGCGCCAGCAGCCAAGATGGCAGTTCCTCTGGAAACACCATATATTTT
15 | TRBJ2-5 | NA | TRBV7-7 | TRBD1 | CASSLDGTGQETQYF | TGTGCTAGCAGCTTAGACGGGACAGGGCAAGAGACCCAGTACTTC
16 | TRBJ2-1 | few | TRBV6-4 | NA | CASSEVISGSYNEQFF | TGTGCCAGCAGTGAGGTGATTAGCGGTTCCTACAATGAGCAGTTCTTC
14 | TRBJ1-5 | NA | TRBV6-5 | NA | CASSYRGYNQPQHF | TGTGCCAGCAGCTACCGGGGATACAATCAGCCCCAGCATTTT
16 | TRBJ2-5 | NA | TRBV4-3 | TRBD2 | CASSQDRAGVGETQYF | TGCGCCAGCAGCCAAGATAGAGCGGGAGTCGGAGAGACCCAGTACTTC
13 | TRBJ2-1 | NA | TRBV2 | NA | CASSEGTRREQFF | TGTGCCAGCAGTGAGGGGACTCGGAGAGAGCAGTTCTTC
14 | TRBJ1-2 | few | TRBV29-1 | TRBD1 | CSVLLQGANYGYTF | TGCAGCGTCCTCCTGCAGGGGGCCAACTATGGCTACACCTTC
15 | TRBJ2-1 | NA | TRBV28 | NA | CASSVSFTGKDEQFF | TGTGCCAGCAGCGTTAGTTTCACGGGTAAAGATGAGCAGTTCTTC
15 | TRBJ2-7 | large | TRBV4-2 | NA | CASSQDRDGGYEQYF | TGTGCCAGCAGCCAAGATCGCGACGGAGGGTACGAGCAGTACTTC
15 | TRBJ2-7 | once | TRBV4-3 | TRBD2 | CASSQGLAGAYEQYF | TGCGCCAGCAGCCAAGGACTAGCGGGTGCCTACGAGCAGTACTTC
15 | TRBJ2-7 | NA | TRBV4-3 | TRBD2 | CASSQGREALYEQYF | TGCGCCAGCAGCCAGGGGCGGGAGGCCCTCTACGAGCAGTACTTC
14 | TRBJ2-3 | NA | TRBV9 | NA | CASSKSGSTDTQYF | TGTGCCAGCTCAAAGAGCGGGAGCACAGATACGCAGTATTTT
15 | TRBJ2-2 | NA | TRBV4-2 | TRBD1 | CASSQLPRGPGELFF | TGTGCCAGCAGCCAGTTACCAAGGGGGCCCGGGGAGCTGTTTTTT
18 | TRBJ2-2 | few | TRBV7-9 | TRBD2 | CASSFSGLAGPNTGELFF | TGTGCCAGCAGCTTCTCTGGACTAGCGGGCCCGAACACCGGGGAGCTGTTTTTT
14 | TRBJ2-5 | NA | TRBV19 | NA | CASSTGRYQETQYF | TGTGCCAGTAGTACGGGTCGGTACCAAGAGACCCAGTACTTC
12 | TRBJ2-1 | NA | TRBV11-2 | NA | CATTSSYNEQFF | TGTGCCACCACTAGCTCCTACAATGAGCAGTTCTTC
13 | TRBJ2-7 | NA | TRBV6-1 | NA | CASSGTGWNEQYF | TGTGCCAGCAGCGGTACAGGGTGGAACGAGCAGTACTTC
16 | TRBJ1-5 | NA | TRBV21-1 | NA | CASIPRAKRGGQPQHF | TGTGCCAGCATCCCCAGGGCGAAAAGAGGGGGTCAGCCCCAGCATTTT
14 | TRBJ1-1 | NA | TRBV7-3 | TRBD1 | CASSLTATGAEAFF | TGTGCCAGCAGCTTAACGGCAACAGGGGCAGAAGCTTTCTTT
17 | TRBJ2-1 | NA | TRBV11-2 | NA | CASSLGGVDFSYNEQFF | TGTGCCAGCAGCTTAGGGGGAGTTGACTTCTCCTACAATGAGCAGTTCTTC
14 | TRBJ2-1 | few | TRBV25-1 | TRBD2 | CASSPLAGANEQFF | TGTGCCAGCAGTCCGCTAGCGGGAGCCAATGAGCAGTTCTTC
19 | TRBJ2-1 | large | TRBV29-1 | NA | CSVEDFSPGRPSSYNEQFF | TGCAGCGTTGAAGATTTCTCCCCTGGGAGGCCGAGCTCCTACAATGAGCAGTTCTTC
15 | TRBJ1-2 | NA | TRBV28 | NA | CASSRPLGGLYGYTF | TGTGCCAGCAGTCGGCCGCTCGGGGGGCTCTATGGCTACACCTTC
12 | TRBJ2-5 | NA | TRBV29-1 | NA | CSVPRGEETQYF | TGCAGCGTTCCCAGGGGGGAAGAGACCCAGTACTTC
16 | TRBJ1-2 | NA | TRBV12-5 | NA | CASGSAPMDGGLGYTF | TGTGCTAGTGGTTCCGCCCCGATGGACGGTGGACTCGGCTACACCTTC
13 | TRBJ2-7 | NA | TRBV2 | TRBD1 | CASRGTGPYEQYF | TGTGCCAGCAGGGGGACAGGCCCCTACGAGCAGTACTTC
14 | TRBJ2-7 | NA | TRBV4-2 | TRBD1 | CASSQSGGNAEQYF | TGTGCCAGCAGCCAATCAGGGGGTAACGCCGAGCAGTACTTC
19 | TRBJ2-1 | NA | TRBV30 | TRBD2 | CAWNPEGSGGPTFYNEQFF | TGTGCCTGGAATCCCGAAGGAAGCGGGGGGCCGACTTTCTACAATGAGCAGTTCTTC
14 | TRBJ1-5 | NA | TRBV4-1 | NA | CASSQDFSNQPQHF | TGCGCCAGCAGCCAAGATTTTAGTAATCAGCCCCAGCATTTT